This T cell receptor beta chain was recorded in a study of cytomegalovirus exposure and HLA in healthy donors. Findings and caveats of the study: A previous analysis found most TCR beta V segments productive roughly 90% or roughly 30% of the time.

The CDR3 contains 15 residues. The V gene lost 5 bases and the J gene lost 1 base, with 14 bases spanning the gap. CDR1 and CDR2 (germline): SEHNR, FQNEAQ (reference sequence). PCR primers comprised 60 Vbeta and 13 Jbeta primers. Only in-frame clones appear in the TCRdb table, and some are missing; sequencing was by immunoSEQ multiplex PCR. The sample has around 200,000 clones, roughly 85% seen once. Concerning this clone itself: Its antigen remains unknown.

The sequencing sample was made of PBMCs. V is TRBV7-9 and J is TRBJ1-1, with D unclear. The clonotype originates from a woman under 40 in good health and CMV-seropositive. CDR3 coding DNA: TGTGCCAGCAGCCATTCAGGCATCGGGAACACTGAAGCTTTCTTT. Protein product: CASSHSGIGNTEAFF.